Included here is one TCR beta chain sequence, with context. Source study methods: Estimates of nucleated cell counts were drawn from the amplification of reference gene primers. TCRdb's copy holds only in-frame clones and misses some; the assay was immunoSEQ multiplex PCR. From that table come the V and J calls and clone size; the DNA was used to work out D and trimming. The sample yields about 220,000 clones, under 90% seen once. This record belongs to a study of blood T cell repertoires in COVID-19. The wider study: COVID-19 samples, acute and convalescent, were from the United States, Italy and Spain. Nucleic acid was either cDNA or gDNA, and it came from T cells, B-cell-depleted T cells, or PBMCs.

V was pared by 2 bases and J by 4 bases, with 1 base of the junction left unmatched. The CDR3 spans 13 residues. Germline values: CDR1 SEHNR, CDR2 FQNEAQ (reference sequence). Sequenced sample: peripheral blood. The TCR originated in a woman aged 60 to 75 who had recovered from COVID-19. The V gene is TRBV7-9, the J gene TRBJ2-5, with TRBD2 matching 7 bases. The CDR3 loop reads CASSLWGGETQYF. In nucleotides, the CDR3 is TGTGCCAGCAGCTTATGGGGGGGAGAGACCCAGTACTTC. Supplemented by reference TRBV7-9 and TRBJ2-5, the full variable domain reads DTGVSQNPRHKITKRGQNVTFRCDPISEHNRLYWYRQTLGQGPEFLTYFQNEAQLEKSRLLSDRFSAERPKGSFSTLEIQRTEQGDSAMYLCASSLWGGETQYFGPGTRLLVL.